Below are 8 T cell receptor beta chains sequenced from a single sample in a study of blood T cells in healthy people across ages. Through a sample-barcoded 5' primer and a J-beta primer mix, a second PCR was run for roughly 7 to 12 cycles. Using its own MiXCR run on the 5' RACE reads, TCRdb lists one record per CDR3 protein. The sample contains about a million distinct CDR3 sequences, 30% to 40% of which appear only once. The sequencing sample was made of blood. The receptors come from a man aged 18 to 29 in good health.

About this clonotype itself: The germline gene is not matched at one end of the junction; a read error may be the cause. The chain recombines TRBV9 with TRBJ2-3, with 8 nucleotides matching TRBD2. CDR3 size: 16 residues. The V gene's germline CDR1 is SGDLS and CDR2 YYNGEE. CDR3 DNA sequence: TGTGCCGGCAGCCCCCGGATAACGGGGGGGACAGATACGCAGTATTTT. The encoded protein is CAGSPRITGGTDTQYF.

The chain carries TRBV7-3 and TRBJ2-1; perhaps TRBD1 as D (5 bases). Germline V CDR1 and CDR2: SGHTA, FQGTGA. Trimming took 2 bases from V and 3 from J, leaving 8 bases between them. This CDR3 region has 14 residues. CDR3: CASSLSRDYNEQFF. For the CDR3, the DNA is TGTGCCAGCAGCTTATCCAGGGACTACAATGAGCAGTTCTTC. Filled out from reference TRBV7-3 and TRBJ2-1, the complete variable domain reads GAGVSQTPSNKVTEKGKYVELRCDPISGHTALYWYRQSLGQGPEFLIYFQGTGAADDSGLPNDRFFAVRPEGSVSTLKIQRTERGDSAVYLCASSLSRDYNEQFFGPGTRLTVL.

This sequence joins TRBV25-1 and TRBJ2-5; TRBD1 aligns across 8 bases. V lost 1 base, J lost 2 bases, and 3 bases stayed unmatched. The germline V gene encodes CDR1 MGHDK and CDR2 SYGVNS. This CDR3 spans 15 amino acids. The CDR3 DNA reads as TGTGCCAGCAGTGAATCCGGGACAGGACAAGAGACCCAGTACTTC. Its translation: CASSESGTGQETQYF.

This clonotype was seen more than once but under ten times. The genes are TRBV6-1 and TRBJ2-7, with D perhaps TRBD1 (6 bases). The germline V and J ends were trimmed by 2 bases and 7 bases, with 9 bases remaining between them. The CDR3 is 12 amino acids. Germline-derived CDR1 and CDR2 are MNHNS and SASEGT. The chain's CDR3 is CASSEQGSEQYF. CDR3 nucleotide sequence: TGTGCCAGCAGTGAACAGGGGTCTGAGCAGTACTTC.

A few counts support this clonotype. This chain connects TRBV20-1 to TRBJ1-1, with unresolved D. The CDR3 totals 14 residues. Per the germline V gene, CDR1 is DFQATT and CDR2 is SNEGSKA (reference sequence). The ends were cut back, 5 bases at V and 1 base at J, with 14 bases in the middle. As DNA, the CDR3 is TGCAGTGCTGAGGCGGCCGGTACGAACACTGAAGCTTTCTTT. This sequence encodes CSAEAAGTNTEAFF.

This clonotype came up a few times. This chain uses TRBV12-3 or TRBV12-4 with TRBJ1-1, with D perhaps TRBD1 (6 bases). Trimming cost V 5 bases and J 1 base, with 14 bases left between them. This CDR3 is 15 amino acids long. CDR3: CASSQRGGENTEAFF. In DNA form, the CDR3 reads TGTGCCAGCAGTCAGAGGGGGGGAGAGAACACTGAAGCTTTCTTT.

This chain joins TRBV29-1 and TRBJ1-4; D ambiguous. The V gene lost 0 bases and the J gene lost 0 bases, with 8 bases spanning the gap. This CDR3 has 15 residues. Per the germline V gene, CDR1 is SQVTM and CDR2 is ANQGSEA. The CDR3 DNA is TGCAGCGTTGAAGAGTCGGGGACAACTAATGAAAAACTGTTTTTT. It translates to CSVEESGTTNEKLFF.

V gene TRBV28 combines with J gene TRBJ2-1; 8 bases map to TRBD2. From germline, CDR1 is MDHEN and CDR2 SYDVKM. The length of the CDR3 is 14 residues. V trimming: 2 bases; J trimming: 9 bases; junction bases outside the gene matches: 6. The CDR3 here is CASSLIGTRSEQFF. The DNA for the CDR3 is TGTGCCAGCAGTTTAATAGGGACTAGGTCTGAGCAGTTCTTC.